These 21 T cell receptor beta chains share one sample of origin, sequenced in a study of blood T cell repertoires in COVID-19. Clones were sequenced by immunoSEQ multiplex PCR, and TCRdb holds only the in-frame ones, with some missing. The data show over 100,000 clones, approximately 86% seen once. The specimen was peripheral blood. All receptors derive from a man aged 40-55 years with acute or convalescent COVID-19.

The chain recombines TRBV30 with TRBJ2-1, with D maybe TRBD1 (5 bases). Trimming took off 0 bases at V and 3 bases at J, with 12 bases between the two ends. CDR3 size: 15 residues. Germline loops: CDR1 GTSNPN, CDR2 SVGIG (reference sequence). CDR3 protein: CAWSVRTGIYNEQFF. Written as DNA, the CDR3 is TGTGCCTGGAGTGTAAGAACAGGTATCTACAATGAGCAGTTCTTC.

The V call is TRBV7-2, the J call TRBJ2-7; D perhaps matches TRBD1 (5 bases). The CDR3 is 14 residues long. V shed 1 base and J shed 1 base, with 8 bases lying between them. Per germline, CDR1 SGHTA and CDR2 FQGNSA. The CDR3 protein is CASSLDRRSYEQYF. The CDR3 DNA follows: TGTGCCAGCAGCTTAGACAGGAGATCCTACGAGCAGTACTTC.

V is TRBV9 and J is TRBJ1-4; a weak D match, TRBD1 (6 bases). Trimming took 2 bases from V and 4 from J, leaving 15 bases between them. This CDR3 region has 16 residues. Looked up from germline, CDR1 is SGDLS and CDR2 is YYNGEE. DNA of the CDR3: TGTGCCAGCAGCGTGCAACCACAGGGCCTTAATGAAAAACTGTTTTTT. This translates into CASSVQPQGLNEKLFF.

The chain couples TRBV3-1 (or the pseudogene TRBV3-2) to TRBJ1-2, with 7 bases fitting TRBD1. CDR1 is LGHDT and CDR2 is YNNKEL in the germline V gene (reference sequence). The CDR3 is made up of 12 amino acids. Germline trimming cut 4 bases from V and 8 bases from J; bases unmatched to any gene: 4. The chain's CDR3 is CASSPGQRGYTF. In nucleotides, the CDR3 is TGTGCCAGCAGCCCGGGACAGCGAGGCTACACCTTC.

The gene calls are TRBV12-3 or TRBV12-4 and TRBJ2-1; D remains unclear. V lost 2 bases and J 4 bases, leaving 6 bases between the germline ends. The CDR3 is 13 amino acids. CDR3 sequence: CASSLLRYNEQFF. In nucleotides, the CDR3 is TGTGCCAGCAGTTTATTGCGGTACAATGAGCAGTTCTTC.

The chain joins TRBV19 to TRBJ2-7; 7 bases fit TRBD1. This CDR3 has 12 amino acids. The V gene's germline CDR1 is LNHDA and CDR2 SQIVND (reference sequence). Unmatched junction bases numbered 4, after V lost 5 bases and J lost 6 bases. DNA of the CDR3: TGTGCCAGTAGTGGGGACAGTGCCGAGCAGTACTTC. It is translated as CASSGDSAEQYF.

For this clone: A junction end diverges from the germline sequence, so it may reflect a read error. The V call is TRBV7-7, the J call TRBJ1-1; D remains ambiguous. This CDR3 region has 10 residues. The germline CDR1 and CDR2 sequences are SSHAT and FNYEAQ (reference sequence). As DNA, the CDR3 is TGTGCTAGCATCGTATCTGAAGCTTTCTTT. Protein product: CASIVSEAFF. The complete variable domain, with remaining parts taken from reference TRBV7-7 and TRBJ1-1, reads GAGVSQSPRYKVTKRGQDVTLRCDPISSHATLYWYQQALGQGPEFLTYFNYEAQPDKSGLPSDRFSAERPEGSISTLTIQRTEQRDSAMYRCASIVSEAFFGQGTRLTVV.

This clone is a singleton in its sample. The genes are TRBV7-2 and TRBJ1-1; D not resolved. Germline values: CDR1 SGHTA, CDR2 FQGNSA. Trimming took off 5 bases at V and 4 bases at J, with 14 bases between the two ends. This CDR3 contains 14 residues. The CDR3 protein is CASSPPGWGTEAFF. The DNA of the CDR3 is TGTGCCAGCAGCCCCCCGGGGTGGGGCACTGAAGCTTTCTTT.

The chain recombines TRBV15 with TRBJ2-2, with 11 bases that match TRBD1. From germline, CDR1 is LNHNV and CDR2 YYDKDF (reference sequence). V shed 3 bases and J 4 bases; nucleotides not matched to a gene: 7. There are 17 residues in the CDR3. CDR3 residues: CATSRRTGGLRTGELFF. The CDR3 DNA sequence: TGTGCCACCAGCAGGAGGACAGGGGGCCTACGCACCGGGGAGCTGTTTTTT.

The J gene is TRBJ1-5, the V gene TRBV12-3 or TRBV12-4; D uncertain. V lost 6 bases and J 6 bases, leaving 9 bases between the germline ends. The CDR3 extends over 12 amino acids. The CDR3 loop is CASSLPGQPQHF. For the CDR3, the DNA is TGTGCCAGCAGCCTCCCGGGTCAGCCCCAGCATTTT.

This CDR3 is CASSFRLAGGPMDRDTQYF. The CDR3 DNA is TGTGCCAGCAGCTTTAGACTAGCGGGGGGCCCTATGGACAGAGATACGCAGTATTTT. This chain links TRBV7-2 with TRBJ2-3; 13 nucleotides line up with TRBD2. V lost 3 bases, J lost 5 bases, and 14 bases stayed unmatched. CDR3 length equals 19 residues. CDR1 SGHTA and CDR2 FQGNSA come from the germline V gene.

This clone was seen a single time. CDR3 loop: CASSGGISTDTQYF. CDR3 nucleotides: TGTGCCAGTAGTGGCGGGATTAGCACAGATACGCAGTATTTT. The gene calls are TRBV19 and TRBJ2-3, with D possibly TRBD2 on 6 matching bases. Trimming stripped 5 bases from V and 0 bases from J, with 9 bases between. Germline lookup yields CDR1 LNHDA and CDR2 SQIVND (reference sequence). This CDR3 has 14 amino acids. Based on the CDR3 plus reference TRBV19 and TRBJ2-3, the full variable domain is DGGITQSPKYLFRKEGQNVTLSCEQNLNHDAMYWYRQDPGQGLRLIYYSQIVNDFQKGDIAEGYSVSREKKESFPLTVTSAQKNPTAFYLCASSGGISTDTQYFGPGTRLTVL.

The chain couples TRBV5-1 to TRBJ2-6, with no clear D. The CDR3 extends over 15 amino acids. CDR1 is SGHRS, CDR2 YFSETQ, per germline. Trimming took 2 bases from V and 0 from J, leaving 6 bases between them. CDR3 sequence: CASSFPDSGANVLTF. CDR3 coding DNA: TGCGCCAGCAGCTTTCCAGACTCTGGGGCCAACGTCCTGACTTTC.

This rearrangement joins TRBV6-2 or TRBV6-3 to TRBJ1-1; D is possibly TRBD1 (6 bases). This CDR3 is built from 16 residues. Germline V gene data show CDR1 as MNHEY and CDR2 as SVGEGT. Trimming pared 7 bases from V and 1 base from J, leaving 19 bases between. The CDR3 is CASIPSQGIGNTEAFF. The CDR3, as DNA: TGTGCCAGCATCCCCTCGCAGGGGATCGGGAACACTGAAGCTTTCTTT.

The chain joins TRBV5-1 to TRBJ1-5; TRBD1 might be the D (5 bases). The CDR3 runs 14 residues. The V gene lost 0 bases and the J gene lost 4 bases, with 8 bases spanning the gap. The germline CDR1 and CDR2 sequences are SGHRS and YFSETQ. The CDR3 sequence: CASSLAGLNQPQHF. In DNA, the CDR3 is TGCGCCAGCAGCTTGGCAGGGCTAAATCAGCCCCAGCATTTT. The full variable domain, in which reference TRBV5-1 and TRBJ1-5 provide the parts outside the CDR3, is KAGVTQTPRYLIKTRGQQVTLSCSPISGHRSVSWYQQTPGQGLQFLFEYFSETQRNKGNFPGRFSGRQFSNSRSEMNVSTLELGDSALYLCASSLAGLNQPQHFGDGTRLSIL.

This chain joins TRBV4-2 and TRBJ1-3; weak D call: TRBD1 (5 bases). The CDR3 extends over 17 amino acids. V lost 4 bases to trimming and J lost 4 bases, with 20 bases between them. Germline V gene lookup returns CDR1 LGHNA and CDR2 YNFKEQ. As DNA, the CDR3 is TGTGCCAGCAGCCCCCGACCCCCCGGGGGTTCGGGAAACACCATATATTTT. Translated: CASSPRPPGGSGNTIYF.

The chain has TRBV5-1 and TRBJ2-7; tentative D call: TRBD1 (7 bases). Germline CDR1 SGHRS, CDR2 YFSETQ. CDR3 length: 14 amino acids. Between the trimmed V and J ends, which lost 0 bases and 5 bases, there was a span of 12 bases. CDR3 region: CASSLEGRGDEQYF. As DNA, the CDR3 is TGCGCCAGCAGCTTGGAAGGCAGGGGGGACGAGCAGTACTTC.

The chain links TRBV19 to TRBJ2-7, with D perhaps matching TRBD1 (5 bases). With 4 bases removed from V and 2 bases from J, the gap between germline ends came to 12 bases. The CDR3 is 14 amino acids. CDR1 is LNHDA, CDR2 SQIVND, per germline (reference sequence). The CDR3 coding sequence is TGTGCCAGTAGTAGGGGCCATGGGCCCTACGAGCAGTACTTC. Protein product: CASSRGHGPYEQYF.

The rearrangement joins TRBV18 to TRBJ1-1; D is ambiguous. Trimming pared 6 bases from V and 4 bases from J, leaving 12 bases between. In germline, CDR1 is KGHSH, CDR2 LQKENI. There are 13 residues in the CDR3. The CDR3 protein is CASSLKPGTEAFF. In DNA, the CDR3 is TGTGCCAGCTCCCTAAAACCGGGCACTGAAGCTTTCTTT.

DNA for the CDR3: TGTGCCAGTAGTATCGCGGCAGAGAACTATGGCTACACCTTC. Its translation: CASSIAAENYGYTF. The genes are TRBV19 and TRBJ1-2; D is unclear. The V gene's germline CDR1 is LNHDA and CDR2 SQIVND (reference sequence). The germline V and J ends were trimmed by 3 bases and 2 bases, with 10 bases remaining between them. The CDR3 is 14 residues long.

The CDR3 spells CASSQDRSGIGYTF. CDR3 nucleotide sequence: TGCGCCAGCAGCCAAGATCGGTCAGGGATCGGCTACACCTTC. The genes are TRBV4-3 and TRBJ1-2, with a weak D call TRBD1 (5 bases). V was clipped by 0 bases and J by 8 bases, with 13 bases between them. Germline lookup yields CDR1 LGHNA and CDR2 YSLEER. CDR3 length: 14 residues.